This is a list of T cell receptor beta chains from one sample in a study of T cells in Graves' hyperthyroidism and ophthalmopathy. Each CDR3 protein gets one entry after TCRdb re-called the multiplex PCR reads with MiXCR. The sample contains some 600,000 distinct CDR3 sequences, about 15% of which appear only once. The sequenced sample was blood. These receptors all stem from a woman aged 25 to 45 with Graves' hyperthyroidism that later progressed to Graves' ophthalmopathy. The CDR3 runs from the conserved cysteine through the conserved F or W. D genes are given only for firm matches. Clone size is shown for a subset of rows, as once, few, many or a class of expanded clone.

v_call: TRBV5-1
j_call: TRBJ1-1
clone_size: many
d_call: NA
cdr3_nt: TGCGCCAGCAGCTTGGAGAGGATCCTGAACACTGAAGCTTTCTTT
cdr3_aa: CASSLERILNTEAFF

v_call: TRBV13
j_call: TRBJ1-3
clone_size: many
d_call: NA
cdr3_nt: TGTGCCAGCAGCTTGCCTCCGGGCTCTGGAAACACCATATATTTT
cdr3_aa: CASSLPPGSGNTIYF

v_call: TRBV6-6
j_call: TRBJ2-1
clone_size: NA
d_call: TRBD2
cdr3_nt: TGTGCCAGCAGTTACTCCTGGGCTAGCGGGAGCATCAACAATGAGCAGTTCTTC
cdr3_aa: CASSYSWASGSINNEQFF

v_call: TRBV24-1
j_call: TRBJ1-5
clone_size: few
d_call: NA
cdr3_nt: TGTGCCACCAGTGATTTGGGGTCAGGGGATCAGCCCCAGCATTTT
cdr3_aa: CATSDLGSGDQPQHF

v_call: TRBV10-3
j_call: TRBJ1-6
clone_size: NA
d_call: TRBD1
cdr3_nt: TGTGCCATCAGTGCATCAGGGGGAAGGGATTCACCCCTCCACTTT
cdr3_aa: CAISASGGRDSPLHF

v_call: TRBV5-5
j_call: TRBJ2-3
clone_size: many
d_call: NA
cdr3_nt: TGTGCCAGCAGCTTGGAGAGGGGAGGCACAGATACGCAGTATTTT
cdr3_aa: CASSLERGGTDTQYF

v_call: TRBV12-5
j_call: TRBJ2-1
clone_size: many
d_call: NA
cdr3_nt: TGTGCTAGTGGTTTGGTATATAGTGGGGGACATGAGCAGTTCTTC
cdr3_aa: CASGLVYSGGHEQFF

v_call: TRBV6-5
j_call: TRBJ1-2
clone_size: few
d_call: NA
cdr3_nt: TGTGCCAGCAGTTACTCGAACGTTTGGGGAGGGGAAGAATATGGCTACACCTTC
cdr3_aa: CASSYSNVWGGEEYGYTF

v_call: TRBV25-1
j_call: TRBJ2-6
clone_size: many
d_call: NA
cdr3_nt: TGTGCCAGCAGTGATCCAGGGGCTGGGGCCAACGTCCTGACTTTC
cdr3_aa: CASSDPGAGANVLTF

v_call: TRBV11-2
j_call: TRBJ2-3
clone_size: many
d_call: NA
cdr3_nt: TGTGCCAGCAGCGCCCAAGGGACCACGCCACAAGATACGCAGTATTTT
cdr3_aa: CASSAQGTTPQDTQYF

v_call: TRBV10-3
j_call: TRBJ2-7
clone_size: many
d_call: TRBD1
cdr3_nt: TGTGCCATCAGTGGACAGGGGGTTTACGAGCAGTACTTC
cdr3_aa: CAISGQGVYEQYF

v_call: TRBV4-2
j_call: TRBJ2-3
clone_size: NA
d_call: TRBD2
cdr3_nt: TGTGCCAGCAGCCAAGGCCTAGCGGGAGGGATCACAGATACGCAGTATTTT
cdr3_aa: CASSQGLAGGITDTQYF

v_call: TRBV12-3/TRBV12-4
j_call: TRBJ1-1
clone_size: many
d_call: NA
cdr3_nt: TGTGCCAGCAGTTTATTAGCCCCCGGCGCTGAAGCTTTCTTT
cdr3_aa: CASSLLAPGAEAFF

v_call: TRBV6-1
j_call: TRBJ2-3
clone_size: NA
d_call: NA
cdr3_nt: TGTGCCAGCAGAGCAGGCTCCGGCACAGATACGCAGTATTTT
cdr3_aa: CASRAGSGTDTQYF

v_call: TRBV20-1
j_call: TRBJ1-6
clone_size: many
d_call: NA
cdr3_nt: TGCAGTGCTAGAGACAGGGTTTATAATTCACCCCTCCACTTT
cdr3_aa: CSARDRVYNSPLHF

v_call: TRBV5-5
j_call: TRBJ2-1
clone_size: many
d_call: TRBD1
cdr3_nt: TGTGCCAGCAGCTCCGTTCGGGACAGACAATGGCGGCAGTTCTTC
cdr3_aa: CASSSVRDRQWRQFF

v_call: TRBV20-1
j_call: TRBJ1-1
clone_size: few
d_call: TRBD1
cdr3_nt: TGCAGTGCGCCGGGACAGCTAGTAAACACTGAAGCTTTCTTT
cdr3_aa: CSAPGQLVNTEAFF

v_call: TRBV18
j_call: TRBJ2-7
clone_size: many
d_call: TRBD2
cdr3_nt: TGTGCCAGCAGTCCCGGCGGGAGTTACGAGCAGTACTTC
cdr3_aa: CASSPGGSYEQYF

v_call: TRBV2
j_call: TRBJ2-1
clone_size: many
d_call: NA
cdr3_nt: TGTGCCAGCACCTGGGACCGCAATGAGCAGTTCTTC
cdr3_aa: CASTWDRNEQFF

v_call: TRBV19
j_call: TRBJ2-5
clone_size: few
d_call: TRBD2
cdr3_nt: TGTGCCAGTAGTTTCCCCCGTGGAGCGGGAGGGTTGGAGACCCAGTACTTC
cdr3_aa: CASSFPRGAGGLETQYF

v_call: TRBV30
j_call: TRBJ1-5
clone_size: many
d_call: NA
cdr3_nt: TGTGCCTGGAGCGGGTCGCTGGGTTCCAATCAGCCCCAGCATTTT
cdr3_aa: CAWSGSLGSNQPQHF

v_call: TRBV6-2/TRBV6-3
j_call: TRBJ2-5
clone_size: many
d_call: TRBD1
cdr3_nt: TGTGCCAGCAGAGCAACCGGGGACAGGCTCCAGTACTTC
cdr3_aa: CASRATGDRLQYF

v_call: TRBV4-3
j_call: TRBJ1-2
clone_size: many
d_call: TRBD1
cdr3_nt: TGCGCCAGCAGCCAAGATAGACAGGGGGCGCGGTATGGCTACACCTTC
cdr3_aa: CASSQDRQGARYGYTF

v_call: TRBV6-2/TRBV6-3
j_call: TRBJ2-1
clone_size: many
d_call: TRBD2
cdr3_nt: TGTGCCAGCAGTTTCGACGCTTTACTAGCGGGGTACAATGAGCAGTTCTTC
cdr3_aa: CASSFDALLAGYNEQFF

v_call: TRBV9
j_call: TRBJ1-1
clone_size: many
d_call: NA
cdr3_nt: TGTGCCAGCAGCGCCCCTCCAACCCAAGACGCCGCTGAAGCTTTCTTT
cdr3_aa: CASSAPPTQDAAEAFF

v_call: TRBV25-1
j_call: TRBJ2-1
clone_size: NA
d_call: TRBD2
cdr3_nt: TGTGCCAGCAGTGAATCCTTTCGGACTAGCGGGAGTTACAATGAGCAGTTCTTC
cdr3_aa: CASSESFRTSGSYNEQFF

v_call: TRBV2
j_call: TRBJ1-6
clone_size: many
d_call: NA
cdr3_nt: NA
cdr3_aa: CASILDRGTNNSPLHF

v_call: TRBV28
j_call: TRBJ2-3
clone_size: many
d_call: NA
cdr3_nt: TGTGCCAGCAGTTTGGTGGGTAGAGCGGATACGCAGTATTTT
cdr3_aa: CASSLVGRADTQYF

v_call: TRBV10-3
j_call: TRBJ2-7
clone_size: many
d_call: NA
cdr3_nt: TGTGCCATCAGTGTAGGGGGGGCTGGAGCCTACGAGCAGTACTTC
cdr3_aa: CAISVGGAGAYEQYF

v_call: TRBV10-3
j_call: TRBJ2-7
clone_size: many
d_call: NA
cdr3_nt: TGTGCCAACCGAAAGGGTCTACTCTACGAGCAGTACTTC
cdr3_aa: CANRKGLLYEQYF

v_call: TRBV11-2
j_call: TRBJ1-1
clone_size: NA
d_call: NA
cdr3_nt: TGTGCCAGCAGCCCCACCGGGACACCTGAAGCTTTCTTT
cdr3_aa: CASSPTGTPEAFF

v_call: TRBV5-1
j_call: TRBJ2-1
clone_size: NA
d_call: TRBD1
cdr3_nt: TGCGCCAGCAGCACTACAGGGGGCGCGGACTCCTACAATGAGCAGTTCTTC
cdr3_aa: CASSTTGGADSYNEQFF

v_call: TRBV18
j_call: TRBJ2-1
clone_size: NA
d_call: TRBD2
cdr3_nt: TGTGCCAGCTCACCCTTCGTGGCTAGCGGGAGTTTCAATGAGCAGTTCTTC
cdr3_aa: CASSPFVASGSFNEQFF

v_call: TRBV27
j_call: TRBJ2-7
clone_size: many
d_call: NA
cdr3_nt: TGTGCCAGCAGTTTATCAGGTTGGCTTGCCTACGAGCAGTACTTC
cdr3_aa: CASSLSGWLAYEQYF

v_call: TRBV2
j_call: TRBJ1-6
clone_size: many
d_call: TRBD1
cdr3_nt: TGTGCCAGCAGAGCCCAGGGGGCGCAAAGGAATTCACCCCTCCACTTT
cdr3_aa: CASRAQGAQRNSPLHF

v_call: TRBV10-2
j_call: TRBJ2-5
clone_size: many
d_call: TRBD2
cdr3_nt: TGCGCCAGCAGATCACTAGCGGGAAGTGAGACCCAGTACTTC
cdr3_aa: CASRSLAGSETQYF

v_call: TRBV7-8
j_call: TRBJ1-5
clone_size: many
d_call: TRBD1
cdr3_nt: TGTGCCAGCAGCTCTCGGCTTGACGAGGGGGCGAGGTTTCAGCCCCAGCATTTT
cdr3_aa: CASSSRLDEGARFQPQHF

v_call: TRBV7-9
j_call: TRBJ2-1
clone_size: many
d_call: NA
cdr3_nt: TGTGCCAGCAGCTTAGAGGGCAATTTTAATGAGCAGTTCTTC
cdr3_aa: CASSLEGNFNEQFF

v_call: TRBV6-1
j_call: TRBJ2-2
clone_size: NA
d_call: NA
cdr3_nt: TGTGCCAGCAGTGAAGGGGGCGGGTCCACCGGGGAGCTGTTTTTT
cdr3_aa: CASSEGGGSTGELFF

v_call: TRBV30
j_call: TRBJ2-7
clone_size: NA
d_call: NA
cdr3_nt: TGTGCCTGGAGTCCTAGGGGCCACGAGCAGTACTTC
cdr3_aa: CAWSPRGHEQYF

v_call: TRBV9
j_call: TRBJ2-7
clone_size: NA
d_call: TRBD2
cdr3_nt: TGTGCCAGCAGCGTCTACGGGGGGGGGGAGCAGTACTTC
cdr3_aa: CASSVYGGGEQYF

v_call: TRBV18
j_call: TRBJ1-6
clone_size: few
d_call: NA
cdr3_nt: TGTGCCAGCTCACCGGGCGGCGGTTCGCCCCTCCACTTT
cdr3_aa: CASSPGGGSPLHF

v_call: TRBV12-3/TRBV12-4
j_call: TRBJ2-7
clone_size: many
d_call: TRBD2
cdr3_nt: TGTGCCAGCAGTCGCCGGACTAGCGGGGCGGCCTACGAGCAGTACTTC
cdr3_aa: CASSRRTSGAAYEQYF

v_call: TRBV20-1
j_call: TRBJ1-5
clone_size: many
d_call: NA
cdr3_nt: TGCAGTGCTATACTCGGCGGGAATAGCAATCAGCCCCAGCATTTT
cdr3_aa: CSAILGGNSNQPQHF

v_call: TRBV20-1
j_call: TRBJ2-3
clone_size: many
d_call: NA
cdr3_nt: TGCAGTGCTAGGCAGCCTGTAGCTTACACAGATACGCAGTATTTT
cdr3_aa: CSARQPVAYTDTQYF

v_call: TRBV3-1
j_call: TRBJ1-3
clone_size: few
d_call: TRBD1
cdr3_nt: TGTGCCAGCAGCGCCCGGAGTGTGGGACAGCTGCGGACAAACACCATATATTTT
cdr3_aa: CASSARSVGQLRTNTIYF

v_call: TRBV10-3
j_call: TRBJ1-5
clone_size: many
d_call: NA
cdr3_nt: TGTGCCATCAGTTCGATGAATCAGCCCCAGCATTTT
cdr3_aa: CAISSMNQPQHF

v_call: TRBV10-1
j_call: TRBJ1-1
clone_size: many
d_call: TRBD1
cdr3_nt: TGTGCCAGCAGTACAGGGGGCGCGGACACTGAAGCTTTCTTT
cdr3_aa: CASSTGGADTEAFF

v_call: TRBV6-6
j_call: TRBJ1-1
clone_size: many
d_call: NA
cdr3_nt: TGTGCCAGCAGTTACTCTGTTGGGGGTGGCACTGAAGCTTTCTTT
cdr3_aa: CASSYSVGGGTEAFF

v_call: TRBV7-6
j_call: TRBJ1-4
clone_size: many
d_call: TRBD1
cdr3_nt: TGTGCCAGCAGCACGGGACAGGGGAGCGAAAAACTGTTTTTT
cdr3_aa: CASSTGQGSEKLFF

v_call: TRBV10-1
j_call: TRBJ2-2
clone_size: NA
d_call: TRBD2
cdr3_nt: TGCGCCAGCAGTGAGACCCTAGCGGGGGTCGGGGAGCTGTTTTTT
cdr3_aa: CASSETLAGVGELFF

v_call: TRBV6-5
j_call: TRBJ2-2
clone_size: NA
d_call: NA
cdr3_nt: TGTGCCAGCAGTTACTCCGAGGGGGATGCGAACACCGGGGAGCTGTTTTTT
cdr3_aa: CASSYSEGDANTGELFF

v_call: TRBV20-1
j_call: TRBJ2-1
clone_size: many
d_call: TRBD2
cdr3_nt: TGCAGTGCTTACCTAGCGGGAGTCCGGGGCAATGAGCAGTTCTTC
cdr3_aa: CSAYLAGVRGNEQFF

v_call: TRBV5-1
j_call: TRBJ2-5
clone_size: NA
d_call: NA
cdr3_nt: TGCGCCAGCAGCTTTACTAGCTGGGAGACCCAGTACTTC
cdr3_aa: CASSFTSWETQYF

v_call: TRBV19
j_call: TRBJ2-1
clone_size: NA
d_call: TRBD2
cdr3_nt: TGTGCCAGTACTAGCGGGAGGGCCTTAGAGCAGTTCTTC
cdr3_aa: CASTSGRALEQFF

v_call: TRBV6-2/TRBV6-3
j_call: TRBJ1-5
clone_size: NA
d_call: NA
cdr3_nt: TGTGCCAGCAGTTACTTATCAGGGCGCAATCAGCCCCAGCATTTT
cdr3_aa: CASSYLSGRNQPQHF

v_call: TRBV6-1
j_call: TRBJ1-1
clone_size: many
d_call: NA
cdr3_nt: TGTGCCAGCAGTGCCCTCGGGGGTGGGAACACTGAAGCTTTCTTT
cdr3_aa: CASSALGGGNTEAFF

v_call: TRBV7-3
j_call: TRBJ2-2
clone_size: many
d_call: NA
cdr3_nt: TGTGCCAGCAGCCAATACACCGGGGAGCTGTTTTTT
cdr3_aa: CASSQYTGELFF

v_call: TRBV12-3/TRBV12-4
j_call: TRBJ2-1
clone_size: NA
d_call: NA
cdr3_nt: TGTGCCAGCAGTTCAGGGGAGACCTACAATGAGCAGTTCTTC
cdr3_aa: CASSSGETYNEQFF